This TCR beta chain comes out of a study of blood T cell repertoires in COVID-19. Overall study context: The United States, Italy and Spain provided the acute and convalescent COVID-19 samples. Nucleic acid was either cDNA or gDNA, and it came from T cells, B-cell-depleted T cells, or PBMCs.

Authors' data handling: Amplification with reference gene primers provided the estimates of nucleated cell counts. Assay: immunoSEQ multiplex PCR; the TCRdb copy retains only in-frame clones and omits some. The V and J calls and the clone size are those of that table, but D and trimming were determined from the DNA. Counted here are just under 150,000 clones, about nine tenths occurring once; the ten biggest clones make up less than 45%. This clone has just one count. V dropped 4 bases and J dropped 5 bases, with 18 bases sitting between them. The CDR3 has 16 amino acids. CDR1 is SGDLS, CDR2 YYNGEE, per germline.

The chain uses TRBV9 and TRBJ1-4; no reliable D call. The sequence was obtained from a man in his fifties who had recovered from COVID-19. Sequences were obtained from peripheral blood. CDR3 in amino acids: CASSPQAGSINEKLFF. The CDR3 nucleotides read TGTGCCAGCAGCCCGCAAGCGGGGTCCATAAATGAAAAACTGTTTTTT.